This T cell receptor beta chain was obtained from a study of cytotoxic CD8 clonotypes in ibrutinib-treated CLL (dated by TCRdb to the early 2020s). Turning to the overall study: The cohort included some 14 treatment-naive and roughly ten relapsed/refractory patients; 17 were IGHV unmutated. Partial responses were observed in approximately 24 patients and complete responses in 2; after a median follow-up of around 68 months, remission was maintained in 14 patients and progression was observed in approximately 12. Response samples were obtained after a median of approximately twelve months of treatment, with a range of roughly 6 to 40 months. On average, each sample yielded around 230,000 productive templates and under 95,000 productive rearrangements. Longitudinal samples were available for about 30% of the 86 trial participants. Cryopreserved peripheral blood mononuclear cells were obtained before treatment, at response, and at either sustained remission or disease progression. Every sample from remission and from progressive disease was obtained while the patients were still on ibrutinib.

Summary of the overall study and its limitations: Baseline clonality was found to be higher than that of age-matched healthy donors and was strongly correlated with circulating CD8+ T-cell counts. Sustained-remission and progressing patients did not have matched sampling times, and lymph node repertoires were not examined. Clonality increased at ibrutinib response, stayed stable in sustained remission, and fell back toward baseline at progression. Public clonotypes were rare and either shrank or stayed stable during treatment, and the rise in clonality at ibrutinib response reflected expansion of private clonotypes.

The goal of deep resolution MiSeq sequencing was a depth between 1 in 1 million and 1 in 200,000 T cells, and coverage averaged 10x per clonotype. TCR beta libraries were generated with the immunoSEQ hsTCRB Kit. The source study handled its data this way. Data were analyzed with ImmunoSEQ Data Assistant and ImmunoSEQ Analyzer, with V, D and J genes assigned per IMGT definitions. Clonality, which ranges from 0 to 1, was calculated as one minus the normalized Shannon entropy of productive rearrangement frequencies. Public clonotype analysis was restricted to overrepresented clonotypes comprising at least 0.05% of each patient's repertoire. Repertoires from about a dozen age-matched healthy donors in immuneACCESS were used as clonality controls. The immuneACCESS repertoire file appears here via TCRdb, limited to in-frame rearrangements. These files lack a portion of the clones; in checked studies, under half of the deficit traces to unresolved V genes, and the cause of the others is not known. V and J calls and clone size come straight from that table; D and trimming were deduced from the DNA. Across this sample there are about 50,000 clones, with 53% seen only once. The ten biggest clones cover around a third of the sample.

This clone is identified as medium-sized (0.01 to 0.1%). Its antigen target is currently unknown. No much larger clonotype is one base removed from it; base qualities were not supplied. What the time point label conveys for this sample: about a year on ibrutinib. For TCR beta library preparation, 1.5 to 2 micrograms of genomic DNA were isolated from cryopreserved PBMCs. Longitudinal blood samples from CLL patients receiving ibrutinib monotherapy were subjected to high-throughput TCR beta sequencing. Patients were enrolled in a phase 2 open-label single-center ibrutinib monotherapy trial. Sequenced material: PBMCs, taken after 12 months of ibrutinib treatment. This sequence originates from a human donor with chronic lymphocytic leukemia.

The CDR3 corresponds to CASSLDGNYGYTF. The DNA is TGTGCCAGCAGCTTAGACGGGAACTATGGCTACACCTTC. The V and J segments used are TRBV7-2 and TRBJ1-2; the D segment cannot be called with confidence. Inclusive of the bounding cysteine and phenylalanine, the CDR3 is 13 residues long. The read is trimmed to its CDR3 DNA, 39 bases read in frame from base 1. V sheds 1 base and J sheds 2 bases, leaving 5 bases between their ends. As encoded in the germline V gene, CDR1 is SGHTA while CDR2 is FQGNSA. Full variable domain (CDR3 extended with the reference TRBV7-2 and TRBJ1-2 proteins): GAGVSQSPSNKVTEKGKDVELRCDPISGHTALYWYRQSLGQGLEFLIYFQGNSAPDKSGLPSDRFSAERTGGSVSTLTIQRTQQEDSAVYLCASSLDGNYGYTFGSGTRLTVV.